Below are 17 T cell receptor beta chains sequenced from a single sample in a study of siplizumab effects on memory and regulatory T cells. Sequencing used immunoSEQ multiplex PCR; TCRdb keeps in-frame clones, though not all of them. The sample lists just under 20,000 clones, about 40% occurring once. It was at 37°C and for 6 days that the mixed lymphocyte reaction cells were cocultured. These receptors' targets are unknown. The sample comprised CFSE-low (dividing) CD4+ T cells sorted from an allogeneic mixed lymphocyte reaction. These receptors were obtained from a human donor in good health; the cells came from an allogeneic mixed lymphocyte reaction. Some clones in this sample may be carry-over from other donors' samples.

The rearrangement links TRBV19 to TRBJ1-1; D unresolved. Germline lookup yields CDR1 LNHDA and CDR2 SQIVND (reference sequence). V lost 3 bases, J lost 5 bases, and 10 bases lay in between. The CDR3 extends over 13 amino acids. The DNA for the CDR3 is TGTGCCAGTAGTATGAACCGAGGGACTGAAGCTTTCTTT. Translation gives CASSMNRGTEAFF.

The gene calls are TRBV6-6 and TRBJ2-3; 9 nucleotides align to TRBD2. V was pared by 3 bases and J by 2 bases, with 3 bases of the junction left unmatched. The germline gives CDR1 MNHNY, CDR2 SVGAGI (reference sequence). CDR3 length: 15 residues. The CDR3 loop reads CASSYSGGLTDTQYF. The CDR3 DNA reads as TGTGCCAGCAGTTATAGCGGGGGCCTCACAGATACGCAGTATTTT.

The V and J genes are TRBV6-1 and TRBJ1-2; D uncertain. Between the trimmed V and J ends, which lost 2 bases and 3 bases, there was a span of 7 bases. The V gene's germline CDR1 is MNHNS and CDR2 SASEGT. The CDR3 contains 13 residues. The CDR3 sequence is CASSEHVHYGYTF. The CDR3 nucleotides are TGTGCCAGCAGTGAACACGTCCACTATGGCTACACCTTC.

This clone was seen a few times. This chain uses TRBV9 with TRBJ2-2; 12 bases are shared with TRBD2. This CDR3 has 19 amino acids. V shed 2 bases and J 5 bases; nucleotides not matched to a gene: 13. Germline-derived CDR1 and CDR2 are SGDLS and YYNGEE. The CDR3: CASSVGLAGYQQATGELFF. The CDR3 DNA is TGTGCCAGCAGCGTCGGACTAGCGGGATACCAACAAGCTACCGGGGAGCTGTTTTTT.

The CDR3 reads CSVVPGTVFGTQYF. CDR3 bases: TGCAGCGTTGTACCCGGGACGGTTTTTGGGACCCAGTACTTC. The chain is built from TRBV29-1 and TRBJ2-5; TRBD1 or TRBD2 may be the D gene (5 bases each). The V gene's germline CDR1 is SQVTM and CDR2 ANQGSEA. CDR3 length: 14 residues. With 4 bases removed from V and 7 bases from J, the gap between germline ends came to 19 bases.

This clone was detected a few times. The chain combines TRBV11-2 with TRBJ1-3; D gene uncertain. The CDR3 is 12 amino acids. Trimming left V 1 base short and J 5 bases short, with 3 bases between. Germline CDR1 reads SGHAT; CDR2 reads FQNNGV. The CDR3 DNA is TGTGCCAGCAGCTTAGGCAGAAACACCATATATTTT. Translating it yields CASSLGRNTIYF.

The genes are TRBV4-2 and TRBJ1-3; no definite D call. The CDR3 consists of 16 residues. Looked up from germline, CDR1 is LGHNA and CDR2 is YNFKEQ. Trimming cost V 4 bases and J 2 bases, with 15 bases left between them. This chain's CDR3 is CASSPASGSTGNTIYF. CDR3 nucleotide sequence: TGTGCCAGCAGCCCCGCGTCAGGAAGCACTGGAAACACCATATATTTT.

By its share, this clone is medium-sized. V gene TRBV6-1 combines with J gene TRBJ1-1; D gene uncertain. V shed 5 bases and J shed 4 bases, with 17 bases lying between them. The germline V gene encodes CDR1 MNHNS and CDR2 SASEGT. The CDR3 extends over 15 amino acids. As DNA, the CDR3 is TGTGCCAGCAGTACGGGGTTTGTATTGGGCACTGAAGCTTTCTTT. Protein product: CASSTGFVLGTEAFF.

J is TRBJ2-5 and V is TRBV6-6; TRBD2 aligns across 12 bases. V trimming: 0 bases; J trimming: 5 bases; junction bases outside the gene matches: 1. Germline V gives CDR1 MNHNY, CDR2 SVGAGI (reference sequence). This CDR3 has 15 amino acids. The CDR3 loop is CASSYSLAGGETQYF. The CDR3 DNA is TGTGCCAGCAGTTACTCACTAGCGGGGGGTGAGACCCAGTACTTC.

The chain combines TRBV7-9 with TRBJ2-3; 8 bases fit TRBD2. Looked up from germline, CDR1 is SEHNR and CDR2 is FQNEAQ (reference sequence). With 3 bases clipped from V and 1 base from J, the junction kept 3 bases outside the gene matches. The CDR3 covers 15 residues. CDR3 residues: CASSLASGRTDTQYF. In DNA, the CDR3 is TGTGCCAGCAGCTTGGCTAGCGGGCGCACAGATACGCAGTATTTT.

The chain has TRBV18 and TRBJ1-4; TRBD1 matches at 8 bases. The CDR3 extends over 15 amino acids. Trimming at V came to 2 bases and at J to 3 bases, leaving 2 bases not matched to a gene. Germline loops: CDR1 KGHSH, CDR2 LQKENI. Here the CDR3 reads CASSPGTGPNEKLFF. The CDR3 nucleotides are TGTGCCAGCTCACCAGGGACAGGACCTAATGAAAAACTGTTTTTT.

This clone has just a few counts. The chain has TRBV9 and TRBJ2-7; D call uncertain. V shed 0 bases and J shed 7 bases, with 14 bases lying between them. Per germline, CDR1 SGDLS and CDR2 YYNGEE. This CDR3 is built from 14 residues. CDR3 DNA: TGTGCCAGCAGCGTAGATCTCATCGGCCTTGAGCAGTACTTC. Translating it yields CASSVDLIGLEQYF.

This clone was detected a few times. V gene TRBV7-9 combines with J gene TRBJ2-1, with 7 bases aligning to TRBD2. The CDR3 has 17 amino acids. Germline lookup yields CDR1 SEHNR and CDR2 FQNEAQ (reference sequence). The junction had 8 bases not matched to a gene; V was cut back by 1 base and J by 2 bases. The CDR3 DNA follows: TGTGCCAGCAGCTTAGTATGGCGGGAGCCTGCCTACAATGAGCAGTTCTTC. As protein: CASSLVWREPAYNEQFF.

This clone has a handful of counts. V gene TRBV10-3 combines with J gene TRBJ2-7; weak D call: TRBD2 (6 bases). The V and J ends lost 10 bases and 3 bases respectively, with 22 bases between them. The germline CDR1 and CDR2 sequences are ENHRY and SYGVKD. This CDR3 contains 15 residues. This chain's CDR3 is CATLGRRGILYEQYF. DNA for the CDR3: TGTGCCACCCTCGGCCGGAGGGGTATCCTCTACGAGCAGTACTTC.

This clone has a handful of counts. The chain couples TRBV7-2 to TRBJ1-1; D is perhaps TRBD1 (5 bases). Germline V CDR1 and CDR2: SGHTA, FQGNSA. This CDR3 spans 13 amino acids. Trimming pared 3 bases from V and 2 bases from J, leaving 7 bases between. The CDR3 sequence is CASSFGGNTEAFF. CDR3 nucleotides: TGTGCCAGCAGCTTCGGGGGTAACACTGAAGCTTTCTTT.

The chain joins TRBV11-2 to TRBJ1-4; D is possibly TRBD1 (6 bases). Germline assignment: CDR1 SGHAT and CDR2 FQNNGV. V dropped 3 bases and J dropped 2 bases, with 22 bases sitting between them. The CDR3 has 19 residues. This CDR3 reads CASSLGGRLGRSTNEKLFF. DNA of the CDR3: TGTGCCAGCAGCTTGGGGGGGCGGCTGGGCCGTTCCACTAATGAAAAACTGTTTTTT.

At least ten counts were recorded for this clone. The chain combines TRBV5-6 with TRBJ1-2, with D possibly being TRBD1 (5 bases). Per germline, CDR1 SGHDT and CDR2 YYEEEE. Between the trimmed V and J ends, which lost 6 bases and 8 bases, there was a span of 17 bases. The CDR3 sequence is 13 residues long. CDR3 nucleotide sequence: TGTGCCAGCATATCGTCAGGGTTTGGGGGCTACACCTTC. Translated: CASISSGFGGYTF. The variable domain in full, completed from reference TRBV5-6 and TRBJ1-2, reads DAGVTQSPTHLIKTRGQQVTLRCSPKSGHDTVSWYQQALGQGPQFIFQYYEEEERQRGNFPDRFSGHQFPNYSSELNVNALLLGDSALYLCASISSGFGGYTFGSGTRLTVV.